Listed here are 29 T cell receptor beta chains from one sample, sequenced in a study of PD-1 blockade in classical Hodgkin lymphoma (dated by TCRdb to about 2020). Per the publication, the time point label means: cycle 1 day 1 (C1D1), immediately before nivolumab initiation. Every trial patient had relapsed after autologous stem cell transplantation, and cohorts A, B and C differed in prior brentuximab vedotin exposure. CD4+ T cells were purified from thawed PBMCs by magnetic negative selection with a Miltenyi CD4+ T cell isolation kit. The library was made by the immunoSEQ multiplex PCR assay. TCRdb took over this immuneACCESS table, retaining in-frame rearrangements with V and J assigned. Such tables are incomplete; in checked studies, under half of the missing clones stem from an unresolved V gene, and the remainder is unexplained. This sample lists several thousand clones; more than 65% were detected once. The ten largest make up around 2.6% of the sample.

Sequencing was performed on CD4+ T cells from blood, taken at baseline. Source of these receptors: a human donor with classical Hodgkin lymphoma.

The chain is built from TRBV15 and TRBJ2-6, with D possibly being TRBD1 (6 bases). V lost 5 bases and J lost 2, with 10 bases in between. CDR3 length equals 15 residues. Germline lookup yields CDR1 LNHNV and CDR2 YYDKDF (reference sequence). In DNA, the CDR3 is TGTGCCACCAGCCCCTCAGGGGCTGGGGCCAACGTCCTGACTTTC. It specifies CATSPSGAGANVLTF.

The J gene is TRBJ1-5, the V gene TRBV18, with a tentative D call TRBD1 (6 bases). Deletions cut 5 bases from V and 1 base from J, with 6 bases between. The germline V gene has CDR1 KGHSH and CDR2 LQKENI. The length of the CDR3 is 13 residues. CDR3 in DNA: TGTGCCAGCTCAACAGGGAGCAATCAGCCCCAGCATTTT. It specifies CASSTGSNQPQHF.

The chain uses TRBV2 and TRBJ1-5; D call uncertain. Trimming stripped 7 bases from V and 3 bases from J, with 7 bases between. CDR1 and CDR2 from the germline V gene are SNHLY and FYNNEI. The CDR3 is made up of 12 amino acids. CDR3 region: CASKRDNQPQHF. DNA for the CDR3: TGTGCCAGCAAAAGGGACAATCAGCCCCAGCATTTT. The variable domain in full, with the rest retrieved from reference TRBV2 and TRBJ1-5, is EPEVTQTPSHQVTQMGQEVILRCVPISNHLYFYWYRQILGQKVEFLVSFYNNEISEKSEIFDDQFSVERPDGSNFTLKIRSTKLEDSAMYFCASKRDNQPQHFGDGTRLSIL.

V gene TRBV7-8 combines with J gene TRBJ2-7; D is unresolved. The germline V gene has CDR1 SGHVS and CDR2 FQNEAQ. The V end was cut by 5 bases, the J end by 3 bases, with 11 bases between. The CDR3 consists of 13 residues. The chain's CDR3 is CASSVLVVYEQYF. CDR3 coding DNA: TGTGCCAGCAGCGTTTTAGTTGTCTACGAGCAGTACTTC.

J is TRBJ2-3 and V is TRBV5-6; 8 bases are shared with TRBD2. Losses at the gene ends were 4 bases for V and 4 bases for J; bases not matched to a gene: 14. This CDR3 has 17 amino acids. Per germline, CDR1 SGHDT and CDR2 YYEEEE. CDR3 loop: CASSQTAYREGPDTQYF. CDR3 bases: TGTGCCAGCAGCCAAACAGCATACCGGGAGGGCCCAGATACGCAGTATTTT.

This clone has just one count. The chain uses TRBV6-1 and TRBJ1-2; 11 bases line up with TRBD1. The V gene end was trimmed by 5 bases and the J gene end by 7 bases; junction bases not matched to a gene: 3. This CDR3 region has 13 residues. Germline V CDR1 and CDR2: MNHNS, SASEGT. The CDR3 spells CASSWDRGGGYTF. DNA for the CDR3: TGTGCCAGCAGTTGGGACAGGGGGGGTGGCTACACCTTC.

This chain joins TRBV10-3 and TRBJ2-5, with 10 bases aligning to TRBD1. The CDR3 is 14 residues long. Looked up from germline, CDR1 is ENHRY and CDR2 is SYGVKD. Unmatched junction bases numbered 7, after V lost 8 bases and J lost 4 bases. CDR3 DNA: TGTGCCATCCGAAGAGGACAGGGGGGAGAGACCCAGTACTTC. This gives the protein CAIRRGQGGETQYF.

The rearrangement joins TRBV12-5 to TRBJ1-2; D remains ambiguous. Germline CDR1 reads LGHNT; CDR2 reads FRNRAP. V was trimmed by 2 bases and J by 5 bases, leaving 6 bases between them. The CDR3 is 12 residues long. In nucleotides, the CDR3 is TGTGCTAGTGGTTTGAACTTATATGGCTACACCTTC. Translation gives CASGLNLYGYTF.

The genes are TRBV12-5 and TRBJ2-3, with a weak D call TRBD1 (6 bases). The V gene lost 5 bases and the J gene lost 2 bases, with 11 bases spanning the gap. CDR3 length: 14 residues. The V gene's germline CDR1 is LGHNT and CDR2 FRNRAP. CDR3 bases: TGTGCTAGTGGTACGGACAGAATCACAGATACGCAGTATTTT. Protein: CASGTDRITDTQYF.

This sequence joins TRBV11-2 and TRBJ1-4; 9 bases agree with TRBD1. Germline CDR1 reads SGHAT; CDR2 reads FQNNGV. CDR3 length equals 14 residues. The V segment lost 1 base and the J segment 7 bases; nucleotides outside the gene matches: 1. In DNA, the CDR3 is TGTGCCAGCAGCTTAGGGACAGGGGTTGAAAAACTGTTTTTT. Translated, it gives CASSLGTGVEKLFF.

The chain recombines TRBV7-9 with TRBJ2-3; the match to TRBD2 covers 7 bases. The length of the CDR3 is 15 residues. Germline CDR1 reads SEHNR; CDR2 reads FQNEAQ (reference sequence). Trimming took 1 base from V and 2 from J; bases not matched to a gene: 3. CDR3 in DNA: TGTGCCAGCAGCTTAGGAGCGGGGAACACAGATACGCAGTATTTT. Protein product: CASSLGAGNTDTQYF. The variable domain in full, completed from reference TRBV7-9 and TRBJ2-3, reads DTGVSQNPRHKITKRGQNVTFRCDPISEHNRLYWYRQTLGQGPEFLTYFQNEAQLEKSRLLSDRFSAERPKGSFSTLEIQRTEQGDSAMYLCASSLGAGNTDTQYFGPGTRLTVL.

This clone has a single count. CDR3 amino acids: CASSYPRATEAFF. Written as DNA, the CDR3 is TGTGCCAGCAGTTACCCCAGGGCCACTGAAGCTTTCTTT. V is TRBV6-6 and J is TRBJ1-1; tentatively, D is TRBD1 (5 bases). Germline V CDR1 and CDR2: MNHNY, SVGAGI (reference sequence). CDR3 length: 13 amino acids. With 2 bases removed from V and 4 bases from J, the gap between germline ends came to 8 bases.

V is TRBV6-1 and J is TRBJ2-7; TRBD1 matches 9 bases. CDR3 size: 13 residues. Trimming took 4 bases from V and 7 from J; bases not matched to a gene: 5. The germline V gene has CDR1 MNHNS and CDR2 SASEGT. CDR3 in DNA: TGTGCCAGCAGTGCAGGACAGGGGTGGGAGCAGTACTTC. Translated: CASSAGQGWEQYF.

This chain uses TRBV5-1 with TRBJ2-4, with D possibly TRBD1 on 5 matching bases. The CDR3 is 11 residues long. Germline assignment: CDR1 SGHRS and CDR2 YFSETQ. V lost 4 bases and J 16 bases, leaving 15 bases between the germline ends. This chain's CDR3 is CASSDGAAIYF. The CDR3 DNA follows: TGCGCCAGCAGCGATGGGGCGGCCATTTACTTC.

The chain carries TRBV2 and TRBJ2-2; D is undetermined. Germline V gives CDR1 SNHLY, CDR2 FYNNEI. This CDR3 is built from 16 residues. Trimming pared 4 bases from V and 3 bases from J, leaving 15 bases between. Here the CDR3 DNA reads TGTGCCAGCAGTGGAAGGGTCTATCGGGACACCGGGGAGCTGTTTTTT. It translates to CASSGRVYRDTGELFF.

V and J are TRBV5-6 and TRBJ2-5; D remains ambiguous. Looked up from germline, CDR1 is SGHDT and CDR2 is YYEEEE. The V end was cut by 2 bases, the J end by 1 base, with 12 bases between. The CDR3 has 15 amino acids. CDR3 region: CASSLVETRQETQYF. The CDR3 region has the DNA TGTGCCAGCAGCTTAGTAGAGACACGCCAAGAGACCCAGTACTTC.

The chain joins TRBV19 to TRBJ2-1; TRBD2 aligns across 11 bases. Germline CDR1 reads LNHDA; CDR2 reads SQIVND (reference sequence). The CDR3 is 21 amino acids. Germline trimming cut 5 bases from V and 1 base from J; bases unmatched to any gene: 19. The CDR3 coding sequence is TGTGCCAGTAGTGTCCCGGGGGATCTGCCCACTAGCGGGAGTTCCTACAATGAGCAGTTCTTC. Protein product: CASSVPGDLPTSGSSYNEQFF.

The chain combines TRBV19 with TRBJ2-3, with D tentatively TRBD1 or TRBD2 (5 bases each). CDR1 and CDR2 from the germline V gene are LNHDA and SQIVND (reference sequence). CDR3 length: 15 residues. The germline V and J ends were trimmed by 0 bases and 0 bases, with 7 bases remaining between them. The CDR3: CASSIDRDSTDTQYF. CDR3 in DNA: TGTGCCAGTAGTATAGACCGGGACAGCACAGATACGCAGTATTTT.

V is TRBV5-1 and J is TRBJ1-1; D unclear. CDR3 length: 13 amino acids. V gave up 4 bases and J gave up 1 base, with 8 bases separating them. Germline loops: CDR1 SGHRS, CDR2 YFSETQ. The CDR3: CASSVGTNTEAFF. The CDR3 DNA reads TGCGCCAGCAGCGTAGGAACGAACACTGAAGCTTTCTTT.

V is TRBV18 and J is TRBJ2-1; possibly TRBD2 for D (5 bases). The V end lost 6 bases, the J end lost 6 bases, and 12 bases lay between the germline ends. This CDR3 is built from 13 residues. CDR1 and CDR2 from the germline V gene are KGHSH and LQKENI. In DNA form, the CDR3 reads TGTGCCAGCTCTCGGCTAGCCCCCAATGAGCAGTTCTTC. Protein: CASSRLAPNEQFF. Drawing the rest from reference TRBV18 and TRBJ2-1, the complete variable domain is NAGVMQNPRHLVRRRGQEARLRCSPMKGHSHVYWYRQLPEEGLKFMVYLQKENIIDESGMPKERFSAEFPKEGPSILRIQQVVRGDSAAYFCASSRLAPNEQFFGPGTRLTVL.

This chain links TRBV5-8 with TRBJ1-4, with 11 bases identical to TRBD1. From germline, CDR1 is SGHTS and CDR2 YDEGEE. The CDR3 has 16 amino acids. J gave up 6 bases and V 2 bases, and 6 bases lay outside the gene matches. The CDR3 is CASSLLPGQGDEKLFF. The CDR3 bases are TGTGCCAGCAGCTTACTACCGGGACAGGGGGATGAAAAACTGTTTTTT. The entire variable domain, with the rest obtained from reference TRBV5-8 and TRBJ1-4, is as follows: EAGVTQSPTHLIKTRGQQATLRCSPISGHTSVYWYQQALGLGLQFLLWYDEGEERNRGNFPPRFSGRQFPNYSSELNVNALELEDSALYLCASSLLPGQGDEKLFFGSGTQLSVL.

Note on this clone: One junction end does not reproduce the germline sequence, and a read error may be involved. The chain is built from TRBV5-8 and TRBJ1-5; no clear D. This CDR3 is 13 amino acids long. Germline CDR1 and CDR2: SGHTS and YDEGEE. The chain's CDR3 is CASTLSGNQPQHF. The CDR3 DNA follows: TGTGCCAGCACCTTGAGTGGCAATCAGCCCCAGCATTTT.

The chain employs TRBV29-1 and TRBJ2-3; 11 bases line up with TRBD2. This CDR3 is built from 19 residues. Unmatched junction bases numbered 18, after V lost 4 bases and J lost 3 bases. CDR1 and CDR2 from the germline V gene are SQVTM and ANQGSEA. The CDR3 DNA is TGCAGCGTTGCATCTTCCCTCCGACCGGGACTAGCGGATACAGATACGCAGTATTTT. Encoded protein: CSVASSLRPGLADTDTQYF.

This chain links TRBV4-2 with TRBJ1-4; the match to TRBD1 covers 7 bases. The CDR3 sequence is 16 residues long. The germline V gene has CDR1 LGHNA and CDR2 YNFKEQ. V dropped 1 base and J dropped 0; count of bases not matched to a gene: 2. Here the CDR3 DNA reads TGTGCCAGCAGCCAAGGGGGGACAGCAACTAATGAAAAACTGTTTTTT. As protein: CASSQGGTATNEKLFF.

This clone was counted a single time. This chain joins TRBV5-3 and TRBJ1-1, with TRBD1 matching over 8 bases. TRBV5-3 is labeled an ORF, and its function is uncertain. This CDR3 has 13 amino acids. With 10 bases clipped from V and 4 bases from J, the junction kept 9 bases outside the gene matches. CDR3 sequence reads: CAGDSGGPTEAFF. CDR3 in DNA: TGTGCCGGGGATTCAGGGGGCCCCACTGAAGCTTTCTTT.

This sequence joins TRBV27 and TRBJ2-3; TRBD2 agrees at 8 bases. J gave up 5 bases and V 9 bases, and 10 bases lay outside the gene matches. The CDR3 has 14 amino acids. Germline V gene lookup returns CDR1 MNHEY and CDR2 SMNVEV (reference sequence). The CDR3 DNA is TGTGCCAGTAGGGGCGGGAGGCTAGGAGATACGCAGTATTTT. Its protein product is CASRGGRLGDTQYF.

V gene TRBV27 combines with J gene TRBJ2-5; D is ambiguous. This CDR3 comprises 15 residues. V gave up 4 bases and J gave up 7 bases, with 19 bases separating them. Germline CDR1 is MNHEY and CDR2 is SMNVEV (reference sequence). CDR3 residues: CASSSRFPLLGTQYF. The CDR3 DNA is TGTGCCAGCAGTTCAAGGTTTCCCCTTCTTGGGACCCAGTACTTC.

The rearrangement joins TRBV5-4 to TRBJ2-5; D ambiguous. This CDR3 is built from 15 residues. Germline CDR1 SGHNT, CDR2 YYREEE (reference sequence). Trimming took off 0 bases at V and 5 bases at J, with 14 bases between the two ends. The DNA for the CDR3 is TGTGCCAGCAGCTTGGGGTTCAGGTGGACGGAGACCCAGTACTTC. This gives the protein CASSLGFRWTETQYF.

This clone showed up just a few times. The genes are TRBV2 and TRBJ1-5; 9 nucleotides match TRBD1. Germline CDR1 is SNHLY and CDR2 is FYNNEI. Trimming took 3 bases from V and 5 from J; bases not matched to a gene: 2. The CDR3 runs to 14 residues. The CDR3 DNA reads as TGTGCCAGCAGTGACCGGACAGGGGATCAGCCCCAGCATTTT. Its protein is CASSDRTGDQPQHF.